This T cell receptor beta chain is from a study of blood T cell repertoires in COVID-19. About the study: PBMCs, B-cell-depleted T cells, or T cells provided the cDNA or gDNA that made up the material.

Generated by immunoSEQ multiplex PCR, the TCRdb table keeps only in-frame clones and is missing some. The sample comprises about 200,000 clones, 84% of which are singletons, and about 10% rests with the top ten. This clone was found a few times. Germline-derived CDR1 and CDR2 are SGHTA and FQGNSA. The CDR3 spans 15 residues. V shed 0 bases and J 5 bases; nucleotides not matched to a gene: 7. This TCR was recovered from a man aged 50-59 years with active or convalescent COVID-19. V is TRBV7-2 and J is TRBJ2-7, with 7 bases identical to TRBD2. The source material was peripheral blood. This CDR3 reads CASSLAGGPSNEQYF. CDR3 nucleotides: TGTGCCAGCAGCTTAGCGGGAGGGCCCTCAAACGAGCAGTACTTC.